This TCR beta chain was sequenced during a study of OX40 agonist ivuxolimab in advanced cancers. This CDR3 contains 15 residues. V lost 2 bases and J 5 bases, leaving 12 bases between the germline ends. Germline CDR1 SEHNR, CDR2 FQNEAQ (reference sequence). TCRdb keeps only in-frame clones here, not all; method: immunoSEQ multiplex PCR. Of around 40,000 clones in the sample, approximately 84% were seen once. This specimen consisted of CD4+ or CD8+ T cells sorted from blood, obtained in a trial of the OX40 agonist ivuxolimab. The clonotype comes from an adult with an advanced solid tumor such as melanoma, head and neck, liver or kidney cancer. This chain joins TRBV7-9 and TRBJ2-2; weak D call: TRBD2 (6 bases). CDR3 coding DNA: TGTGCCAGCAGCTTACAGGCTAGCGAGACCGGGGAGCTGTTTTTT. Amino acid sequence: CASSLQASETGELFF. Looking up the rest from reference TRBV7-9 and TRBJ2-2 gives the full variable domain: DTGVSQNPRHKITKRGQNVTFRCDPISEHNRLYWYRQTLGQGPEFLTYFQNEAQLEKSRLLSDRFSAERPKGSFSTLEIQRTEQGDSAMYLCASSLQASETGELFFGEGSRLTVL.